This T cell receptor beta chain was sequenced in a study of blood T cell repertoires in COVID-19. Across the whole study: COVID-19 samples, acute and convalescent, were from the United States, Italy and Spain. PBMCs, B-cell-depleted T cells, or T cells provided the cDNA or gDNA that made up the material.

Profiling relied on immunoSEQ multiplex PCR, and the TCRdb table lists in-frame clones only, not all of them. The profile shows about 140,000 clones, roughly four fifths of them singletons. V was trimmed by 2 bases and J by 6 bases, leaving 13 bases between them. This CDR3 has 14 amino acids. Per germline, CDR1 MNHEY and CDR2 SMNVEV (reference sequence). The source of this sequence is a woman aged 80 or over with acute or convalescent COVID-19. The chain recombines TRBV27 with TRBJ1-1, with D possibly TRBD1 on 6 matching bases. The sequenced material came from peripheral blood. DNA for the CDR3: TGTGCCAGCAGTTTACTCGAACAGGGTCCTGAAGCTTTCTTT. Its protein product is CASSLLEQGPEAFF.